This T cell receptor beta chain comes out of a study of shared clonotypes between healthy human individuals. All the donors were Caucasian adults who lived in Nashville, Tennessee. The sorted-subset replicate PCRs were given 200 ng DNA, which is 27,000 or so T cell genomes. Produced via immunoSEQ multiplex PCR; TCRdb's table is partial and in-frame only. The table includes some 2,100,000 clones, around 95% detected once. Germline CDR1 reads MGHRA; CDR2 reads YSYEKL. Trimming at V came to 3 bases and at J to 4 bases, leaving 5 bases not matched to a gene. The CDR3 runs to 15 residues. This rearrangement joins TRBV4-1 to TRBJ2-1; 8 bases match TRBD2. The sequenced sample consisted of naive CD4+ T cells sorted from blood. As for subset: CD45RA+ positively selected. The TCR sequence derives from a man younger than 30 in good health. The DNA of the CDR3 is TGCGCCAGCAGCCATCCAGCGGGAGTTTACAATGAGCAGTTCTTC. Translating gives CASSHPAGVYNEQFF.